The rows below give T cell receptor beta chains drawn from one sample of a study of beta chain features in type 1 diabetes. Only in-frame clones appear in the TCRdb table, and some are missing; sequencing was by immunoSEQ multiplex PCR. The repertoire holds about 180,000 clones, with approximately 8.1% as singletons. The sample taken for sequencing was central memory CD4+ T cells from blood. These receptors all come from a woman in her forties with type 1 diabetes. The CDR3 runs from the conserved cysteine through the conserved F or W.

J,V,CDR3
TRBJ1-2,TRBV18,CASSPGGEAGYTF
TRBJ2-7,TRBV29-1,CSVANGLAGYYEQYF
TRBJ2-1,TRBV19,CASSIGQPPVSYNEQFF
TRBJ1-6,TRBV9,CASSRDTSTSSPLHF
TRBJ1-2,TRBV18,CASSPEQNYGYTF
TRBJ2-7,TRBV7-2,CASSPGQGKAYEQYF
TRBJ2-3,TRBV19,CASSRSGNTDTQYF
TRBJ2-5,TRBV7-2,CASSFRLGQGGGETQYF
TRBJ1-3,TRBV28,CASKGGSSGNTIYF
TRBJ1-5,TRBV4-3,CASSQWTGRSNQPQHF
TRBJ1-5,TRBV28,CASRRGSFNQPQHF
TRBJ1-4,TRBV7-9,CASGTRTTNEKLFF
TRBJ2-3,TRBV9,CASRPRTSRDTDTQYF
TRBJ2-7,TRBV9,CASSVETSGQQYF
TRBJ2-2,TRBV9,CASSRTGAGELFF
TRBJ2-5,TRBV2,CASSEARGQGGETQYF
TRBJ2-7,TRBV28,CASSLLAGTTYEQYF
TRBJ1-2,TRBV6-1,CASRRQGADGYTF
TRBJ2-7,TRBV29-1,CSAGGQEFYEQYF
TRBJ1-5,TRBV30,CAWSDFPRGDNQPQHF
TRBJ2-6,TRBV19,CASNRGAGANVLTF
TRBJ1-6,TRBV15,CATSLGWGEANSPLHF
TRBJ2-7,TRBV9,CASSALDSYEQYF
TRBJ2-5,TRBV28,CASRQGIEETQYF
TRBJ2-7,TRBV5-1,CASSLSTRGDSREQYF
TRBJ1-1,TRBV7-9,CASSLSTGQGAFF
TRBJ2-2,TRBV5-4,CASSWEMGSNTGELFF
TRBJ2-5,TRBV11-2,CASSLGDTRETQYF
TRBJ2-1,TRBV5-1,CASSLQGYPYNEQFF
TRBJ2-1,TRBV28,CASSLTLGGQFF
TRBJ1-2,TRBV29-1,CSVPRTEAYGYTF
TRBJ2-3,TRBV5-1,CASSGGGFAENTQYF
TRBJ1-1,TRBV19,CASSMVRDSNTEAFF
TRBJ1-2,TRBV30,CAWTQGQGVTGYTF
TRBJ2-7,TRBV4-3,CASSQDLGGRDEQYF
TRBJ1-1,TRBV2,CASTNQGFGTEAFF
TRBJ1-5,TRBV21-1,CASSKAGRGKPQHF
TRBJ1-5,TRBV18,CASSPQRVGQPQHF
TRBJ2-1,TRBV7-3,CASSSLAGEGYNEQFF
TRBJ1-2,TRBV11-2,CASIHEGGGNGYTF
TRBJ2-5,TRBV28,CASSPAGGRRETQYF
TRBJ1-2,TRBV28,CASSSHSGGVSGGYTF
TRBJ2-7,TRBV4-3,CASSQDDLSGAYEQYF
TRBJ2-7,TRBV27,CASRIGGRLEQYF
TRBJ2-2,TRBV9,CASSGGLAGGGGLGGELFF
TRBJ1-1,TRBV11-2,CASSPQGDTEAFF
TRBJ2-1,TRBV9,CASSVGIRDSQVNEQFF
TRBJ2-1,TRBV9,CASSLSSYNEQFF
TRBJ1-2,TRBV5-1,CASSLGQAQSYGYTF
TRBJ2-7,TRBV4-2,CASSAGQGSYEQYF
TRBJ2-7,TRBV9,CASSGQIPYEQYF
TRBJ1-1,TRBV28,CATTQGYTEAFF
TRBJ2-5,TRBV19,CASSHPRDKTLRETQYF
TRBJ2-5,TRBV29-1,CSGRGRGQETQYF
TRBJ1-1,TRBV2,CASSESGLNTEAFF
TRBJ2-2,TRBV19,CASRAREAGELFF
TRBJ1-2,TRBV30,CAWGQGFNYGYTF
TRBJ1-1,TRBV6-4,CASSRTGATEAFF